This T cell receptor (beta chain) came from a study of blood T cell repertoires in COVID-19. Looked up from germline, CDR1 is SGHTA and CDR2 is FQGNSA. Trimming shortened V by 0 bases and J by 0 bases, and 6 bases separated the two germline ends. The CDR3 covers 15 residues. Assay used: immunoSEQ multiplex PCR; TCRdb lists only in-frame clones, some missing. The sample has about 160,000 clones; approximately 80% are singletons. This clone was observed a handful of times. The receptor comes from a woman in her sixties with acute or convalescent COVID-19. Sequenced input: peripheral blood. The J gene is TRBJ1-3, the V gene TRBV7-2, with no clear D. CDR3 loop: CASSLAGNSGNTIYF. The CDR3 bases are TGTGCCAGCAGCTTAGCCGGGAACTCTGGAAACACCATATATTTT.